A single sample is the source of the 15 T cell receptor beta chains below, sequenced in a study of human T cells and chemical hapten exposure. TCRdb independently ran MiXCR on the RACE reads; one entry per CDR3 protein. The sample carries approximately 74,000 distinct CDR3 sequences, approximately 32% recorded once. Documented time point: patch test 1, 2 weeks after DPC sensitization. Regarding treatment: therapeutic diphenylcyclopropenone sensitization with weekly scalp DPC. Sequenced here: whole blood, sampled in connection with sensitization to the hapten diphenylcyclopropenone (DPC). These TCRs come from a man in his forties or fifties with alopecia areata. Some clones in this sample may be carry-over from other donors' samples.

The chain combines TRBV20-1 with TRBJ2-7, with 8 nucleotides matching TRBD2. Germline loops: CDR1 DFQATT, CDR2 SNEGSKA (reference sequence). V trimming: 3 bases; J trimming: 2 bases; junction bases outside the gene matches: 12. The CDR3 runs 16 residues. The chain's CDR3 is CSASGVAGTIPYEQYF. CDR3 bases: TGCAGTGCTAGTGGGGTAGCGGGAACTATACCCTACGAGCAGTACTTC.

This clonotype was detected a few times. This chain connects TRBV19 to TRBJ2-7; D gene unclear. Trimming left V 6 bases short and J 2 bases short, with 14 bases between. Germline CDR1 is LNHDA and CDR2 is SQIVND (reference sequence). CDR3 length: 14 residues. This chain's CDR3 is CASSETVTTYEQYF. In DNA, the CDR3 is TGTGCCAGTAGCGAGACCGTGACGACCTACGAGCAGTACTTC.

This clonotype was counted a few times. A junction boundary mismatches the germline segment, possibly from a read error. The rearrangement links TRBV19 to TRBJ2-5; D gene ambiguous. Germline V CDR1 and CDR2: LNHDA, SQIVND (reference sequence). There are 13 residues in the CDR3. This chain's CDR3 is CASSIQPQGTQYF. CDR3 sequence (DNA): TGTGCCAGTAGTATCCAGCCCCAAGGGACCCAGTACTTC.

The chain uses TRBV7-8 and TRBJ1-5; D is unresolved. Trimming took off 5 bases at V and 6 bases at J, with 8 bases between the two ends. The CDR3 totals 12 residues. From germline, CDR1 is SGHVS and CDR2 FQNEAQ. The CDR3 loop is CASSPLGQPQHF. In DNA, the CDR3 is TGTGCCAGCAGCCCCCTTGGTCAGCCCCAGCATTTT.

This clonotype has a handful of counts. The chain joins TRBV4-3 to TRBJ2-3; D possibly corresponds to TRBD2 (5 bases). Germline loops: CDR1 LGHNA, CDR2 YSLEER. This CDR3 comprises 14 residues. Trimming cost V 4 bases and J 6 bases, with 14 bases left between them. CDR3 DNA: TGCGCCAGCAGCCCTAGCCGGGCCACGGATACGCAGTATTTT. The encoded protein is CASSPSRATDTQYF.

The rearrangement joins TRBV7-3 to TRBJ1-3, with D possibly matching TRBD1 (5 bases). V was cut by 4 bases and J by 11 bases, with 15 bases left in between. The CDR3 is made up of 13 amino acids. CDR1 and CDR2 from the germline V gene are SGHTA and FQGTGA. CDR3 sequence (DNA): TGTGCCAGCAGCTCATACCCCGGGGCCGCCATATATTTT. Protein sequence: CASSSYPGAAIYF.

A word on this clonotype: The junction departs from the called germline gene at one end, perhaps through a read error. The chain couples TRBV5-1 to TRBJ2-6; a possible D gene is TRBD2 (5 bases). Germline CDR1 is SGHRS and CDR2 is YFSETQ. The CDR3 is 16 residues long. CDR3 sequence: CASSLEASSGANVLTF. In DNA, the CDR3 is TGTGCCAGCAGCTTGGAGGCATCGTCCGGGGCCAACGTCCTGACTTTC.

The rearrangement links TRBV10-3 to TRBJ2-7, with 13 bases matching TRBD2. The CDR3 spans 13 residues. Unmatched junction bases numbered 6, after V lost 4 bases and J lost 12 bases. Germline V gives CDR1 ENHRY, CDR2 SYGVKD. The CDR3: CAISGQTSGRLYF. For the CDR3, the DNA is TGTGCCATCAGTGGCCAGACTAGCGGGAGGTTGTACTTC.

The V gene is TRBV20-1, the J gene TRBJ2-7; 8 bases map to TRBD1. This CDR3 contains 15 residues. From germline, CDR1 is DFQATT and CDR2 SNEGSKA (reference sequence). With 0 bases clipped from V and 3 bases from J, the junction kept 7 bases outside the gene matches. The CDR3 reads CSARDQRTGRYEQYF. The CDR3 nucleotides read TGCAGTGCTAGAGATCAGAGGACAGGGCGCTACGAGCAGTACTTC.

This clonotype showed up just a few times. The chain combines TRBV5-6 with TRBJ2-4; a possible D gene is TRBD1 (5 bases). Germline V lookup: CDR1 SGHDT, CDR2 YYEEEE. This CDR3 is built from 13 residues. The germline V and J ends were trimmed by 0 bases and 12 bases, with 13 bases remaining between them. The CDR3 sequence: CASSLEKGNRQYF. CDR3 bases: TGTGCCAGCAGCTTGGAGAAGGGGAATCGTCAGTACTTC.

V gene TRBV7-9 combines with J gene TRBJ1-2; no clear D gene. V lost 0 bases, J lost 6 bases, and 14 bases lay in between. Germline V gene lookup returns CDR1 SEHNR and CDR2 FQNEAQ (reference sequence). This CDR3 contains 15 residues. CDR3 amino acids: CASSLAPTPPDGYTF. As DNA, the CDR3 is TGTGCCAGCAGCTTAGCGCCTACCCCACCGGATGGCTACACCTTC.

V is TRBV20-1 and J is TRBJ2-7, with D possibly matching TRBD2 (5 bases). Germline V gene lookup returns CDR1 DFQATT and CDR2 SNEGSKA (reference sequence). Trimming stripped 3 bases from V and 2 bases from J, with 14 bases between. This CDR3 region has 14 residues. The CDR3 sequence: CSASSVSDPYEQYF. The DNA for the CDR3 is TGCAGTGCTAGTTCGGTTAGCGACCCCTACGAGCAGTACTTC.

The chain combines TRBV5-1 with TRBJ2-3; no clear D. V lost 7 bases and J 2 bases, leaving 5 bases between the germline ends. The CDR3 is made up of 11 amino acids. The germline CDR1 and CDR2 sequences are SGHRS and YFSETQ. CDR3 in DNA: TGCGCCAGCTCCAACACAGATACGCAGTATTTT. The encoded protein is CASSNTDTQYF.

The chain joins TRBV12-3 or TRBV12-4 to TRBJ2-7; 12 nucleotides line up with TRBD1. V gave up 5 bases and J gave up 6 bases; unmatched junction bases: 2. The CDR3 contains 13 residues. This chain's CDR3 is CASSTGQGAEQYF. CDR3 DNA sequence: TGTGCCAGCAGTACGGGACAGGGGGCCGAGCAGTACTTC.

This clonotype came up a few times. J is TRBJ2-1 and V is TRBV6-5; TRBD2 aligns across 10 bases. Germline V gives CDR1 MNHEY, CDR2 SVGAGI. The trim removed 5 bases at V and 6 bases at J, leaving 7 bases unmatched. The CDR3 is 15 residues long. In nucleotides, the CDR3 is TGTGCCAGCAGTCCAAGCGGGAGGGCCGGCAATGAGCAGTTCTTC. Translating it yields CASSPSGRAGNEQFF.